One sample yielded the 13 T cell receptor beta chains listed below, sequenced in a study of shared clonotypes between healthy human individuals. Assay: immunoSEQ multiplex PCR; the TCRdb copy retains only in-frame clones and omits some. The sample has about 820,000 clones, 80% to 95% seen once; the top ten hold approximately 25%. The naive CD8 population came from CD45RO-negative cells selected for CCR7, without terminally differentiated effector memory CD45RA+ cells. Sequencing was done on a sample of naive CD8+ T cells sorted from blood. The receptors here all came from a man aged 30 to 45 in good health.

This chain links TRBV6-1 with TRBJ1-3; D gene unclear. This CDR3 has 14 amino acids. Germline assignment: CDR1 MNHNS and CDR2 SASEGT. The V and J ends lost 10 bases and 1 base respectively, with 14 bases between them. In DNA form, the CDR3 reads TGTGCCACATATCGACGGAGATCTGGAAACACCATATATTTT. Its protein product is CATYRRRSGNTIYF.

V is TRBV6-1 and J is TRBJ1-1; D remains ambiguous. The CDR3 contains 13 residues. Germline V gene data show CDR1 as MNHNS and CDR2 as SASEGT. Trimming took 4 bases from V and 5 from J, leaving 11 bases between them. Written as DNA, the CDR3 is TGTGCCAGCAGTGTCTCCGGACTTACTGAAGCTTTCTTT. Translation gives CASSVSGLTEAFF.

The chain recombines TRBV19 with TRBJ2-3; D is perhaps TRBD1 or TRBD2 (5 bases each). Trimming removed 4 bases from V and 2 bases from J, with 13 bases in between. The CDR3 spans 15 residues. The germline gives CDR1 LNHDA, CDR2 SQIVND (reference sequence). CDR3 coding DNA: TGTGCCAGTAGTAGCACTAGTGGGGCCACAGATACGCAGTATTTT. It codes for CASSSTSGATDTQYF.

The rearrangement links TRBV27 to TRBJ2-5; 7 nucleotides align to TRBD1. The germline V gene encodes CDR1 MNHEY and CDR2 SMNVEV (reference sequence). CDR3 length: 15 amino acids. V dropped 5 bases and J dropped 2; count of bases not matched to a gene: 8. The CDR3 nucleotides read TGTGCCAGCAGTCTAAGACAGGGTCGGCAAGAGACCCAGTACTTC. Translating gives CASSLRQGRQETQYF.

This chain joins TRBV7-6 and TRBJ1-2; D unresolved. The germline gives CDR1 SGHVS, CDR2 FNYEAQ. The V end lost 8 bases, the J end lost 4 bases, and 26 bases lay between the germline ends. The CDR3 length is 17 residues. The CDR3 DNA sequence: TGTGCCAGCTCCCCCAGCTTAGGTAGCCACGGGCTCTATGGCTACACCTTC. Residues: CASSPSLGSHGLYGYTF. The full variable domain, completed using reference TRBV7-6 and TRBJ1-2, is GAGVSQSPRYKVTKRGQDVALRCDPISGHVSLYWYRQALGQGPEFLTYFNYEAQQDKSGLPNDRFSAERPEGSISTLTIQRTEQRDSAMYRCASSPSLGSHGLYGYTFGSGTRLTVV.

The chain recombines TRBV28 with TRBJ1-4; TRBD1 agrees at 7 bases. The germline V gene has CDR1 MDHEN and CDR2 SYDVKM. The CDR3 is 15 amino acids. After removal of 3 bases from V and 4 bases from J, the junction contained 5 bases not matched to a gene. The CDR3 DNA reads as TGTGCCAGCAGTTTTTTGACAGGGTTTAATGAAAAACTGTTTTTT. Encoded protein: CASSFLTGFNEKLFF. The entire variable domain, with the rest obtained from reference TRBV28 and TRBJ1-4, is as follows: DVKVTQSSRYLVKRTGEKVFLECVQDMDHENMFWYRQDPGLGLRLIYFSYDVKMKEKGDIPEGYSVSREKKERFSLILESASTNQTSMYLCASSFLTGFNEKLFFGSGTQLSVL.

The table lists this clone with a count of one. The genes are TRBV27 and TRBJ2-1, with D tentatively TRBD1 or TRBD2 (5 bases each). Germline V gene sequence: CDR1 MNHEY, CDR2 SMNVEV (reference sequence). The V end lost 9 bases, the J end lost 8 bases, and 14 bases lay between the germline ends. CDR3 length: 12 residues. The CDR3 loop reads CASRNRGDEQFF. The CDR3 region has the DNA TGTGCCAGTCGTAACCGGGGCGATGAGCAGTTCTTC.

The chain recombines TRBV5-4 with TRBJ2-7; 13 nucleotides line up with TRBD2. Trimming took 4 bases from V and 3 from J; bases not matched to a gene: 4. From germline, CDR1 is SGHNT and CDR2 YYREEE (reference sequence). The CDR3 runs to 15 residues. In DNA form, the CDR3 reads TGTGCCAGCAGCGTATGGACTAGCGGGAGCTACGAGCAGTACTTC. Protein sequence: CASSVWTSGSYEQYF.

CDR3 in DNA: TGTGCCAGCAGCTCCCCTGCGGGGCCGTCCCCCTACAATGAGCAGTTCTTC. Translation: CASSSPAGPSPYNEQFF. The chain uses TRBV7-3 and TRBJ2-1; TRBD2 is a possible D gene (6 bases). CDR1 and CDR2 from the germline V gene are SGHTA and FQGTGA. This CDR3 has 17 amino acids. Trimming took 4 bases from V and 2 from J, leaving 18 bases between them.

This clone has only a few counts. J is TRBJ1-1 and V is TRBV4-2; TRBD1 matches 7 bases. Germline-derived CDR1 and CDR2 are LGHNA and YNFKEQ. The CDR3 spans 15 residues. The junction had 11 bases not matched to a gene; V was cut back by 6 bases and J by 4 bases. The CDR3: CASRDGTATGTEAFF. The CDR3 region has the DNA TGTGCCAGCAGGGACGGGACAGCCACGGGCACTGAAGCTTTCTTT.

The rearrangement uses TRBV30 and TRBJ1-2; TRBD1 matches at 8 bases. CDR1 GTSNPN and CDR2 SVGIG come from the germline V gene (reference sequence). V was pared by 2 bases and J by 8 bases, with 7 bases of the junction left unmatched. The CDR3 loop spans 13 amino acids. CDR3 amino acids: CAWSFQGAGGYTF. In DNA form, the CDR3 reads TGTGCCTGGAGTTTTCAGGGGGCAGGGGGCTACACCTTC. Combining the CDR3 with reference TRBV30 and TRBJ1-2 gives the whole variable domain SQTIHQWPATLVQPVGSPLSLECTVEGTSNPNLYWYRQAAGRGLQLLFYSVGIGQISSEVPQNLSASRPQDRQFILSSKKLLLSDSGFYLCAWSFQGAGGYTFGSGTRLTVV.

The chain employs TRBV27 and TRBJ2-7; possibly TRBD1 for D (5 bases). The CDR3 has 16 residues. Looked up from germline, CDR1 is MNHEY and CDR2 is SMNVEV (reference sequence). The V gene lost 6 bases and the J gene lost 6 bases, with 24 bases spanning the gap. The CDR3 DNA reads as TGTGCCAGCAGCACTCTACCGGGTCATAGGGGCCCCGAGCAGTACTTC. It encodes CASSTLPGHRGPEQYF.

This clone was recorded only once. The genes are TRBV2 and TRBJ2-7; 10 nucleotides agree with TRBD1. V lost 3 bases to trimming and J lost 4 bases; unmatched junction nucleotides: 6. This CDR3 is 15 amino acids long. Germline V gene sequence: CDR1 SNHLY, CDR2 FYNNEI. CDR3 DNA: TGTGCCAGCAGTGAGGTGAGACAGGGGGCTTACGAGCAGTACTTC. It translates to CASSEVRQGAYEQYF. Based on the CDR3 plus reference TRBV2 and TRBJ2-7, the full variable domain is EPEVTQTPSHQVTQMGQEVILRCVPISNHLYFYWYRQILGQKVEFLVSFYNNEISEKSEIFDDQFSVERPDGSNFTLKIRSTKLEDSAMYFCASSEVRQGAYEQYFGPGTRLTVT.